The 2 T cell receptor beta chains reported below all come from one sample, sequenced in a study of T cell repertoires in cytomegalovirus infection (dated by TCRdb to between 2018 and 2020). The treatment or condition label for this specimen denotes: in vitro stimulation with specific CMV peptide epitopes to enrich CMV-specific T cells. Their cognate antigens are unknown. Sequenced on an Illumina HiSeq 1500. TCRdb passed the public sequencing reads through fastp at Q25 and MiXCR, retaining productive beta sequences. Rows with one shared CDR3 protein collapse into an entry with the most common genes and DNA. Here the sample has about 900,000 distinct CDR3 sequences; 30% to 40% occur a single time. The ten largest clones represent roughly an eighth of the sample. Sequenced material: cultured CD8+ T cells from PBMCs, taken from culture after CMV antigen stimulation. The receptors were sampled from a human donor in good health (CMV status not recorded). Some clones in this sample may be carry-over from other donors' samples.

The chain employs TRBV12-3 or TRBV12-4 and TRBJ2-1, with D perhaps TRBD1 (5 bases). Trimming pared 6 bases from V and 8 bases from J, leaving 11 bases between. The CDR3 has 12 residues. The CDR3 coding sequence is TGTGCCAGCAGCCAACAGGTCTATGAGCAGTTCTTC. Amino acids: CASSQQVYEQFF.

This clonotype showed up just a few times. In nucleotides, the CDR3 is TGTGCCAGCAGTTTTGAGGAGTCCTGGGAGACCCAGTACTTC. Its protein is CASSFEESWETQYF. The chain joins TRBV12-3 or TRBV12-4 to TRBJ2-5; D remains ambiguous. Trimming left V 3 bases short and J 5 bases short, with 13 bases between. This CDR3 comprises 14 residues.